The sequence of this TCR beta chain was determined in a study of T cell responses to AZD1222 COVID-19 vaccine. Study findings and constraints: Nearly half of unique spike-specific TCRs reportedly avoided B.1.351 and B.1.1.7 mutated regions.

Germline V gene data show CDR1 as MDHEN and CDR2 as SYDVKM. V was clipped by 7 bases and J by 1 base, with 16 bases between them. The CDR3 consists of 15 residues. As concerns this clone: The antigen remains unidentified.

Data came from immunoSEQ multiplex PCR; TCRdb stores just in-frame clones and leaves some out. The table shows roughly 80,000 clones, with 92% occurring only once. This sample comprised peripheral blood, obtained on day 0 of AZD1222 vaccination. This rearrangement joins TRBV28 to TRBJ1-1; D call uncertain. The receptor comes from an adult in good health. The CDR3 DNA is TGTGCCAGCAATCTCGCGAGCAGGTCGAACACTGAAGCTTTCTTT. This encodes CASNLASRSNTEAFF.